The rows below give T cell receptor beta chains drawn from one sample of a study of response to subunit inactivated influenza vaccine. TCRdb reanalysed the RT-PCR reads using MiXCR and keeps one entry per CDR3 protein. The sample comprises approximately 500,000 distinct CDR3 sequences, roughly a quarter of which are singletons, and 2.8% rests with the top ten. These sequences were also reported in another study, on T cells expressing NK-cell markers.

The starting material was CD4+ T cells sorted from PBMCs, obtained 11 to 12 days after vaccination. All receptors derive from a man aged 50-59 years who received an inactivated influenza vaccine. Each CDR3 is given with its conserved first and last residue. A D gene is named only where the DNA matches it firmly. Rows give clone size only sometimes, using once, few, many, or a class for an expanded clone.

v_call: TRBV29-1
j_call: TRBJ2-1
cdr3_length: 12
clone_size: many
d_call: NA
cdr3_aa: CSVGSDYLTQFF
cdr3_nt: TGCAGCGTTGGTAGCGACTACCTTACCCAGTTCTTC

v_call: TRBV12-3/TRBV12-4
j_call: TRBJ2-2
cdr3_length: 15
clone_size: NA
d_call: NA
cdr3_aa: CASIPGTPVTGELFF
cdr3_nt: TGTGCCAGCATTCCTGGGACCCCGGTCACCGGGGAGCTGTTTTTT

v_call: TRBV4-3
j_call: TRBJ1-4
cdr3_length: 18
clone_size: NA
d_call: NA
cdr3_aa: CASSQGIGQPATNEKLFF
cdr3_nt: TGCGCCAGCAGCCAAGGAATCGGACAACCAGCAACTAATGAAAAACTGTTTTTT

v_call: TRBV7-2
j_call: TRBJ2-5
cdr3_length: 14
clone_size: NA
d_call: TRBD2
cdr3_aa: CASSGGVGRRDQYF
cdr3_nt: TGTGCCAGCAGCGGGGGGGTAGGACGCCGAGACCAGTACTTC

v_call: TRBV18
j_call: TRBJ2-5
cdr3_length: 15
clone_size: NA
d_call: TRBD1
cdr3_aa: CASSRDRIRQETQYF
cdr3_nt: TGTGCCAGCTCGCGGGACAGGATAAGGCAAGAGACCCAGTACTTC

v_call: TRBV6-2/TRBV6-3
j_call: TRBJ1-1
cdr3_length: 15
clone_size: NA
d_call: TRBD1
cdr3_aa: CASRPLGTGNTEAFF
cdr3_nt: TGTGCCAGCAGACCTCTGGGGACAGGAAACACTGAAGCTTTCTTT

v_call: TRBV20-1
j_call: TRBJ1-2
cdr3_length: 13
clone_size: many
d_call: TRBD1
cdr3_aa: CSARKTGGDGYTF
cdr3_nt: TGCAGTGCTAGGAAGACAGGGGGCGATGGCTACACCTTC

v_call: TRBV6-1
j_call: TRBJ2-1
cdr3_length: 10
clone_size: few
d_call: NA
cdr3_aa: CASMAYEQFF
cdr3_nt: TGTGCCAGCATGGCGTATGAGCAGTTCTTC

v_call: TRBV5-1
j_call: TRBJ2-7
cdr3_length: 15
clone_size: NA
d_call: TRBD2
cdr3_aa: CASSRRTSETYEQYF
cdr3_nt: TGCGCCAGCAGCCGCAGGACTAGCGAGACCTACGAGCAGTACTTC

v_call: TRBV11-2
j_call: TRBJ2-3
cdr3_length: 15
clone_size: few
d_call: NA
cdr3_aa: CASSEGAGPTDTQYF
cdr3_nt: TGTGCCAGCAGCGAAGGGGCAGGACCCACAGATACGCAGTATTTT

v_call: TRBV20-1
j_call: TRBJ2-7
cdr3_length: 14
clone_size: NA
d_call: TRBD2
cdr3_aa: CSARAPGLPYEQYF
cdr3_nt: TGCAGTGCTAGAGCTCCGGGACTACCATACGAGCAGTACTTC

v_call: TRBV6-1
j_call: TRBJ2-7
cdr3_length: 14
clone_size: NA
d_call: TRBD1
cdr3_aa: CASKIDRGSYEQYF
cdr3_nt: TGTGCCAGCAAAATAGACAGGGGATCCTACGAGCAGTACTTC

v_call: TRBV11-2
j_call: TRBJ1-2
cdr3_length: 16
clone_size: many
d_call: TRBD1
cdr3_aa: CASSLLRGRTDYGYTF
cdr3_nt: TGTGCCAGCAGCTTACTGAGGGGGCGCACAGACTATGGCTACACCTTC

v_call: TRBV5-6
j_call: TRBJ2-3
cdr3_length: 14
clone_size: many
d_call: NA
cdr3_aa: CASSLASITDTQYF
cdr3_nt: TGTGCCAGCAGCTTGGCCAGCATCACAGATACGCAGTATTTT

v_call: TRBV10-3
j_call: TRBJ2-3
cdr3_length: 15
clone_size: NA
d_call: TRBD2
cdr3_aa: CAISHSGSSPDTQYF
cdr3_nt: TGTGCCATCAGTCATAGCGGGAGTTCCCCAGATACGCAGTATTTT

v_call: TRBV11-2
j_call: TRBJ2-5
cdr3_length: 15
clone_size: few
d_call: NA
cdr3_aa: CASSLYAGLKETQYF
cdr3_nt: TGTGCCAGCAGCTTATACGCAGGGTTGAAAGAGACCCAGTACTTC

v_call: TRBV27
j_call: TRBJ1-6
cdr3_length: 15
clone_size: few
d_call: NA
cdr3_aa: CASSLIPGSNSPLHF
cdr3_nt: TGTGCCAGCAGTTTAATTCCAGGATCGAATTCACCCCTCCACTTT

v_call: TRBV6-2/TRBV6-3
j_call: TRBJ1-5
cdr3_length: 16
clone_size: NA
d_call: NA
cdr3_aa: CASTGAQTYSNQPQHF
cdr3_nt: TGTGCCAGCACAGGGGCACAGACTTATAGCAATCAGCCCCAGCATTTT

v_call: TRBV24-1
j_call: TRBJ1-5
cdr3_length: 13
clone_size: NA
d_call: NA
cdr3_aa: CATRGDGAQPQHF
cdr3_nt: TGTGCCACCAGGGGGGACGGAGCTCAGCCCCAGCATTTT

v_call: TRBV20-1
j_call: TRBJ2-7
cdr3_length: 14
clone_size: NA
d_call: NA
cdr3_aa: CSARDIGRHYEQYF
cdr3_nt: TGCAGTGCTAGAGATATTGGGCGGCACTACGAGCAGTACTTC

v_call: TRBV6-1
j_call: TRBJ1-5
cdr3_length: 15
clone_size: NA
d_call: NA
cdr3_aa: CASSEMMWGAQPQHF
cdr3_nt: TGTGCCAGCAGTGAAATGATGTGGGGGGCTCAGCCCCAGCATTTT

v_call: TRBV29-1
j_call: TRBJ2-3
cdr3_length: 16
clone_size: few
d_call: TRBD1
cdr3_aa: CSVSILLGTASDTQYF
cdr3_nt: TGCAGCGTCTCGATTCTATTAGGGACAGCCTCAGATACGCAGTATTTT